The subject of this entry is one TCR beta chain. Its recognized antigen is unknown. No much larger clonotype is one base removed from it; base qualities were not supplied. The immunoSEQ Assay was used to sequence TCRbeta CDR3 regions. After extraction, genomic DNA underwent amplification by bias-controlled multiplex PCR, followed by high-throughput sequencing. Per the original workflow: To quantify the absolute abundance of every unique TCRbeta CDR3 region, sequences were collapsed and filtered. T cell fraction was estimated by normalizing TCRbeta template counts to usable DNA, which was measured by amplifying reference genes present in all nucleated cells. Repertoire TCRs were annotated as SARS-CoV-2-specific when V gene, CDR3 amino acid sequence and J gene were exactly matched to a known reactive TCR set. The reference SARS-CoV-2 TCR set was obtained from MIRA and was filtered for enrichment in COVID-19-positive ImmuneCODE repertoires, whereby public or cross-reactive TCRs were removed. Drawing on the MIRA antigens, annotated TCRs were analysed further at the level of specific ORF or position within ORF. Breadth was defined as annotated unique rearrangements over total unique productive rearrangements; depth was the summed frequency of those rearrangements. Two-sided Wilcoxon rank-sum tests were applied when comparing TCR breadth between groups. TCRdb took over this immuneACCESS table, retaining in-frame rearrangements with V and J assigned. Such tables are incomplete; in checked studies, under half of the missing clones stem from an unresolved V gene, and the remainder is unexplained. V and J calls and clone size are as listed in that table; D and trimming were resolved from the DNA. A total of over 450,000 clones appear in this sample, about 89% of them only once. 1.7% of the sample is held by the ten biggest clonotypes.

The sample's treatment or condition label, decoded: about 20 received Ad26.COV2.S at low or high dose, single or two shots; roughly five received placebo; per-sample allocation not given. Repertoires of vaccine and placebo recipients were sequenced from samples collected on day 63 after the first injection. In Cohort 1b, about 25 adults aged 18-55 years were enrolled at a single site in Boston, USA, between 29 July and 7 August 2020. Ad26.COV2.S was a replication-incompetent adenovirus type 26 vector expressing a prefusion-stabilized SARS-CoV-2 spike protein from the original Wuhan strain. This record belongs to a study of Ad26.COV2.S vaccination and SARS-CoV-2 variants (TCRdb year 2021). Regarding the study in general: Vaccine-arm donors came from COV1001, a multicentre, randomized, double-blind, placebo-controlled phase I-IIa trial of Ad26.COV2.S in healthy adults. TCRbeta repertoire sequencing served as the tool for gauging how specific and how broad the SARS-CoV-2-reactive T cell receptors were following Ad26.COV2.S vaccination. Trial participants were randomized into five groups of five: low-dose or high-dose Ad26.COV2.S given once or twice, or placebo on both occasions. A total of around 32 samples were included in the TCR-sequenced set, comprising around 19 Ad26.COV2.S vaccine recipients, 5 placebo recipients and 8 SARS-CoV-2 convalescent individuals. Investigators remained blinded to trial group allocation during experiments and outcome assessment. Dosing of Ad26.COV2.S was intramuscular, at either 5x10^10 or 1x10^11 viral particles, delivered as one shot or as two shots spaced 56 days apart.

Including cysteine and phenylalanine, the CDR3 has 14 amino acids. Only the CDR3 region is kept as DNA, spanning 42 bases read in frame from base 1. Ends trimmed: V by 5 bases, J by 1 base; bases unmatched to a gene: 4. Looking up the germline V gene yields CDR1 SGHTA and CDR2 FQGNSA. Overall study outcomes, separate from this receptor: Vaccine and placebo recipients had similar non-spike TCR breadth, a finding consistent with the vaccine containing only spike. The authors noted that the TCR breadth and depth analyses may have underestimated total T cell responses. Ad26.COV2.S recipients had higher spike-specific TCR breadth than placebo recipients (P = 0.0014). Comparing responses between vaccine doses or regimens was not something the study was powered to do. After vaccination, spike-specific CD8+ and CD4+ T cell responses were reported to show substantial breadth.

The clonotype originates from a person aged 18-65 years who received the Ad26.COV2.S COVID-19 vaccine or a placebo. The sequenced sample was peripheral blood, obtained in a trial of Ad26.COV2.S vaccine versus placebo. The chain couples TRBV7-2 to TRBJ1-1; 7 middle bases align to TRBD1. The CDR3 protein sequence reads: CASSRQGPNTEAFF. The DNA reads TGTGCCAGCAGCAGACAGGGACCGAACACTGAAGCTTTCTTT.